Below are 8 T cell receptor beta chains sequenced from a single sample in a study of cytomegalovirus exposure and HLA in healthy donors. PCR used 60 Vbeta primers and 13 Jbeta primers. Assay: immunoSEQ multiplex PCR; the TCRdb copy retains only in-frame clones and omits some. The data contain some 150,000 clones, roughly a tenth of them singletons. Material for sequencing was PBMCs. Receptors originate from a male donor in good health and CMV-seronegative.

This sequence joins TRBV10-3 and TRBJ2-1; D unclear. The CDR3 extends over 13 amino acids. V was clipped by 2 bases and J by 9 bases, with 11 bases between them. CDR1 is ENHRY and CDR2 is SYGVKD in the germline V gene. The chain's CDR3 is CAISETASGEQFF. CDR3 coding DNA: TGTGCCATCAGTGAGACTGCTAGTGGTGAGCAGTTCTTC.

The V and J genes are TRBV7-7 and TRBJ2-7, with D tentatively TRBD2 (5 bases). CDR3 length: 13 amino acids. Germline-derived CDR1 and CDR2 are SSHAT and FNYEAQ (reference sequence). This chain's CDR3 is CASSKTTSYEQYV. CDR3 in DNA: TGTGCTAGCAGCAAGACTACTTCCTACGAGCAGTACGTC.

CDR3 sequence reads: CASSSRTGTNYGYTF. The CDR3 bases are TGTGCCAGCAGCTCTCGGACAGGGACTAACTATGGCTACACCTTC. This sequence joins TRBV7-9 and TRBJ1-2; 8 bases fit TRBD1. The CDR3 sequence is 15 residues long. Losses at the gene ends were 4 bases for V and 0 bases for J; bases not matched to a gene: 4. Germline values: CDR1 SEHNR, CDR2 FQNEAQ (reference sequence).

This clone was seen only a few times. The J gene is TRBJ1-2, the V gene TRBV5-6; D is possibly TRBD1 (5 bases). The CDR3 runs 15 residues. Germline V gives CDR1 SGHDT, CDR2 YYEEEE. V was clipped by 4 bases and J by 2 bases, with 15 bases between them. CDR3 region: CASSLPRAGNYGYTF. The DNA for the CDR3 is TGTGCCAGCAGCCTACCCAGGGCAGGGAACTATGGCTACACCTTC.

The gene calls are TRBV11-1 and TRBJ2-7, with 7 bases that match TRBD1. J gave up 1 base and V 3 bases, and 6 bases lay outside the gene matches. CDR1 is SGHAT, CDR2 FQDESV, per germline (reference sequence). CDR3 length: 15 residues. The CDR3 protein is CASSFSGQQSYEQYF. CDR3 coding DNA: TGTGCCAGCAGCTTTTCGGGACAGCAATCCTACGAGCAGTACTTC.

Only a few counts were recorded for this clone. The same CDR3 arises from other DNA sequences in this sample as well. The chain recombines TRBV4-2 with TRBJ1-2; perhaps TRBD1 as D (6 bases). The CDR3 spans 14 residues. V was clipped by 1 base and J by 12 bases, with 18 bases between them. Germline V gives CDR1 LGHNA, CDR2 YNFKEQ. The CDR3 nucleotides are TGTGCCAGCAGCCAAGGTGGCCAGGGGCCCTGGGACACCTTC. This gives the protein CASSQGGQGPWDTF.

The V gene is TRBV11-2, the J gene TRBJ1-1; D call uncertain. Germline CDR1 is SGHAT and CDR2 is FQNNGV. V lost 1 base and J 0 bases, leaving 9 bases between the germline ends. This CDR3 contains 15 residues. The CDR3 region has the DNA TGTGCCAGCAGCTTAGCGGGGAGGGTGAACACTGAAGCTTTCTTT. Its translation is CASSLAGRVNTEAFF.

This chain links TRBV7-2 with TRBJ1-2; D is perhaps TRBD1 (6 bases). CDR3 length equals 13 residues. V was pared by 5 bases and J by 6 bases, with 13 bases between. Germline V gene sequence: CDR1 SGHTA, CDR2 FQGNSA. CDR3 in DNA: TGTGCCAGCAGCCAGACCCGGACAGATGGCTACACCTTC. This gives the protein CASSQTRTDGYTF.